These T cell receptor beta chains were read from a single sample in a study of T cell clones after liver transplantation. Sequencing was performed with immunoSEQ multiplex PCR; in TCRdb, only in-frame clones are kept and a portion is missing. The sample holds 99,000 or so clones, 82% seen once. Sequenced material: CD4+ T cells from blood, taken before liver transplant. The receptors come from a human donor who received a liver transplant. Each CDR3 is given with its conserved first and last residue. D genes are given only for firm matches. Expanded clones get a size class; other rows say once, few or many, or leave the size out.

cdr3_aa	cdr3_length	d_call	clone_size	v_call	j_call
CASSLQVTNSPLHF	14	.	.	TRBV13	TRBJ1-6
CASSSHPRSGQYF	13	.	.	TRBV2	TRBJ2-7
CASSEDGGGAGKNIQYF	17	.	.	TRBV6-1	TRBJ2-4
CASSPYSEQYF	11	.	.	TRBV7-2	TRBJ2-7
CASSARALTGYNEQFF	16	.	.	TRBV2	TRBJ2-1
CATSSTTGGAGNQPQHF	17	TRBD1	.	TRBV15	TRBJ1-5
CATTGLKGYTF	11	TRBD1	once	TRBV28	TRBJ1-2
CASSLGGGETQYF	13	.	.	TRBV5-1	TRBJ2-5
CASAPGQGSGELFF	14	TRBD1	.	TRBV2	TRBJ2-2
CASSDSGIGNQPQHF	15	.	medium-sized	TRBV2	TRBJ1-5
CASSPRPTDTQYF	13	.	.	TRBV7-7	TRBJ2-3
CASSLSGRVAGPYEQYF	17	TRBD2	few	TRBV27	TRBJ2-7
CASSEDSNYGYTF	13	.	.	TRBV6-1	TRBJ1-2
CASSHPGQGSYEQYF	15	TRBD1	.	TRBV14	TRBJ2-7
CASSIPSGENTGELFF	16	TRBD2	.	TRBV19	TRBJ2-2
CASFTGSGANVLTF	14	.	.	TRBV19	TRBJ2-6
CASRQTSGRSEQFF	14	TRBD2	.	TRBV5-1	TRBJ2-1
CASSLSLNEQFF	12	.	.	TRBV5-1	TRBJ2-1
CASSFRKLGTDTQYF	15	.	.	TRBV5-6	TRBJ2-3
CASSGQGITGQTGELFF	17	TRBD1	.	TRBV9	TRBJ2-2
CASSQTGGRYNEQFF	15	TRBD1	.	TRBV6-5	TRBJ2-1
CASSQGQGAIDTEAFF	16	TRBD1	.	TRBV5-4	TRBJ1-1
CAGIGQGIPEAFF	13	TRBD1	.	TRBV6-1	TRBJ1-1
CSVLSLTLGIYEQFF	15	.	.	TRBV29-1	TRBJ2-1
CASSRAGSFTDTQYF	15	.	.	TRBV6-1	TRBJ2-3
CSVVSYRAPGYTF	13	.	.	TRBV29-1	TRBJ1-2
CASNAGRGARYEQYF	15	TRBD2	once	TRBV7-2	TRBJ2-7
CASSNGRAYEQYF	13	TRBD2	few	TRBV6-1	TRBJ2-7
CASKPTENYGYTF	13	.	.	TRBV5-1	TRBJ1-2
CASSLQGTSSYNEQFF	16	.	.	TRBV7-3	TRBJ2-1
CASSAFYEQYF	11	.	.	TRBV28	TRBJ2-7
CASSSAGPQETQYF	14	.	few	TRBV28	TRBJ2-5
CASSANRGVNTEAFF	15	TRBD1	once	TRBV19	TRBJ1-1
CASSPAGGSYEQYF	14	.	.	TRBV14	TRBJ2-7
CASSLAQGAVSGHNEQFF	18	.	.	TRBV7-2	TRBJ2-1
CASSSAGTTEAFF	13	.	medium-sized	TRBV7-3	TRBJ1-1
CASSATGDSTDTQYF	15	TRBD1	.	TRBV19	TRBJ2-3